This TCR beta chain is from a study of T cells in Graves' hyperthyroidism and ophthalmopathy. The CDR3 is 17 amino acids. Germline V gives CDR1 LNHNV, CDR2 YYDKDF (reference sequence). The source material, RNA transcripts, was used to amplify TCR beta CDR3 regions. The HTBI primer set served for first-round RT-PCR of the TCR CDR3. MiXCR was run by TCRdb on the multiplex PCR reads, yielding one entry per CDR3 protein. The table lists roughly 710,000 distinct CDR3 sequences, around 40% of them singletons. Sequenced: blood. The V and J genes are TRBV15 and TRBJ1-2; D is perhaps TRBD1 (5 bases). This clonotype was obtained from a woman aged 40-49 years with Graves' hyperthyroidism. The CDR3 spells CAPPAGHSGTVNYGYTF. In DNA form, the CDR3 reads TGTGCGCCACCAGCGGGCCATTCAGGGACGGTAAACTATGGCTACACCTTC.